This T cell receptor (beta chain) is drawn from a study of cytomegalovirus exposure and HLA in healthy donors (dated by TCRdb to the late 2010s). General notes on the study: According to a later analysis, the roughly 120 validation repertoires were produced on the same platform as the roughly 700 repertoires of the first cohort. The study was designed to test whether signatures of past pathogen exposure could be identified by cataloging public T cell receptors. In addition to the first cohort of 500 to 850 subjects, a separate validation cohort of 130 or so different subjects was used. High-throughput TCR immunosequencing, statistical association of individual TCRs with disease status, and machine learning were combined to predict cytomegalovirus infection status.

Study-wide findings and limitations: The classifier was reported to diagnose cytomegalovirus status with high specificity and sensitivity in both the original and validation cohorts. While some public TCRs were present in many individuals, most TCR sequences turned up only very rarely across donors. A later analysis lacked HLA typing for the validation cohort, so it scored co-occurrence in that cohort across all 110 or so repertoires. In the study, approximately 150 TCR beta chains were listed as associated with cytomegalovirus. A few of the identified cytomegalovirus-associated TCR beta chains were confirmed in vitro to be specific for cytomegalovirus antigens. It was suggested by the authors that the approach could potentially be generalized to other disease states and immunological phenotypes. Of the cluster scores, about 94% were above 0 in a later analysis, which found that TCRs clustered in the first cohort also tended to co-occur in the 95 to 150 validation repertoires.

The CDR3, from cysteine to phenylalanine, totals 12 residues. Only the CDR3 portion is preserved as DNA: 36 bases, with reading frame beginning at the first base. CDR1 and CDR2 are drawn from the germline V gene (reference sequence): LNHDA, SQIVND. Donors formed part of the validation cohort, which comprised over a hundred subjects and was distinct from the first cohort of 550 to 850 subjects. This clone was detected only once. This clone's antigen is unknown. A junction boundary mismatches the germline segment, possibly from a read error. Receptor amplification or capture employed the immunoSEQ multiplex PCR assay. The study's own analysis went as follows. A statistical classification framework was built for diagnosing cytomegalovirus status from the catalog of TCR beta chain sequences. TCRdb mirrors the immuneACCESS table, restricted to in-frame sequences. Some clones are absent from its copies; in checked studies, under half trace to an unresolved V gene, and the reason for the others is unknown. The V and J calls and the clone size are those of that table, but D and trimming were determined from the DNA. Present in this sample are more than 85,000 clones, more than 70% of which were seen just once. Together, the top ten hold approximately 2.3% of the sample.

This sequence uses TRBV19 and TRBJ2-1; the D gene is perhaps TRBD1, from 5 matching bases. The specimen sequenced was PBMCs. This receptor was identified in a woman between 18 and 30 years old in good health and CMV-seronegative. The CDR3 protein: CASSIHRWSLVF. The bases are TGTGCCAGTAGTATACACAGGTGGTCCCTTGTCTTC. With the rest looked up from the reference TRBV19 and TRBJ2-1 genes rather than sequenced, the full variable domain is DGGITQSPKYLFRKEGQNVTLSCEQNLNHDAMYWYRQDPGQGLRLIYYSQIVNDFQKGDIAEGYSVSREKKESFPLTVTSAQKNPTAFYLCASSIHRWSLVFGPGTRLTVL.